These 8 T cell receptor beta chains share one sample of origin, sequenced in a study of T cell responses to AZD1222 COVID-19 vaccine. Measured with immunoSEQ multiplex PCR; TCRdb has only the in-frame clones, and not every one. This table holds 150,000 to 200,000 clones, around 90% found once. This material consisted of peripheral blood, taken on day 0 of AZD1222 vaccination. The source is an adult in good health.

The chain has TRBV7-3 and TRBJ2-3, with TRBD2 as a possible D gene (6 bases). V dropped 2 bases and J dropped 2 bases, with 11 bases sitting between them. The CDR3 totals 15 residues. Germline-derived CDR1 and CDR2 are SGHTA and FQGTGA. The CDR3 reads CASSLLWDSTDTQYF. Here the CDR3 DNA reads TGTGCCAGCAGCTTATTATGGGACTCCACAGATACGCAGTATTTT.

The chain is built from TRBV7-9 and TRBJ2-7; D gene uncertain. Trimming stripped 2 bases from V and 5 bases from J, with 7 bases between. The CDR3 has 12 amino acids. The germline CDR1 and CDR2 sequences are SEHNR and FQNEAQ (reference sequence). The CDR3 is CASSLSYDEQYF. The CDR3 region has the DNA TGTGCCAGCAGCTTAAGTTACGACGAGCAGTACTTC.

V usage is TRBV7-6 and J usage is TRBJ2-3; 10 bases map to TRBD2. Germline assignment: CDR1 SGHVS and CDR2 FNYEAQ. V was clipped by 5 bases and J by 6 bases; unmatched bases: 11. The CDR3 totals 16 residues. The CDR3 nucleotides read TGTGCCAGCAGCCCCAACAGCGGGGGGGCACTGGATACGCAGTATTTT. This gives the protein CASSPNSGGALDTQYF.

The rearrangement uses TRBV28 and TRBJ1-5, with 11 bases matching TRBD1. The CDR3 extends over 16 amino acids. Germline V gene data show CDR1 as MDHEN and CDR2 as SYDVKM. V lost 1 base and J lost 7; bases outside the gene matches: 6. Here the CDR3 DNA reads TGTGCCAGCAGTTTATCGGGACAGGGGGTCGGGCAGCCCCAGCATTTT. This gives the protein CASSLSGQGVGQPQHF. Using reference TRBV28 and TRBJ1-5 for the parts outside the CDR3, the full variable domain is DVKVTQSSRYLVKRTGEKVFLECVQDMDHENMFWYRQDPGLGLRLIYFSYDVKMKEKGDIPEGYSVSREKKERFSLILESASTNQTSMYLCASSLSGQGVGQPQHFGDGTRLSIL.

The chain carries TRBV28 and TRBJ2-3; 7 nucleotides agree with TRBD1. In germline, CDR1 is MDHEN, CDR2 SYDVKM. This CDR3 region has 12 residues. The trim removed 3 bases at V and 13 bases at J, leaving 7 bases unmatched. CDR3 amino acids: CASSLGTDLKYF. CDR3 sequence (DNA): TGTGCCAGCAGTTTGGGGACAGACCTAAAGTATTTT.

This clone is a singleton in its sample. This rearrangement joins TRBV2 to TRBJ1-5; D unresolved. Looked up from germline, CDR1 is SNHLY and CDR2 is FYNNEI. The V and J ends lost 4 bases and 3 bases respectively, with 7 bases between them. CDR3 size: 13 residues. The CDR3 spells CASSAENNQPQHF. For the CDR3, the DNA is TGTGCCAGCAGTGCAGAGAACAATCAGCCCCAGCATTTT. Supplemented by reference TRBV2 and TRBJ1-5, the full variable domain reads EPEVTQTPSHQVTQMGQEVILRCVPISNHLYFYWYRQILGQKVEFLVSFYNNEISEKSEIFDDQFSVERPDGSNFTLKIRSTKLEDSAMYFCASSAENNQPQHFGDGTRLSIL.

The gene calls are TRBV5-1 and TRBJ2-1; TRBD1 agrees at 7 bases. Germline trimming cut 2 bases from V and 4 bases from J; bases unmatched to any gene: 3. This CDR3 comprises 14 residues. Germline loops: CDR1 SGHRS, CDR2 YFSETQ. The CDR3 nucleotides read TGCGCCAGCAGCTTCACAGGGGATTACAATGAGCAGTTCTTC. Translation: CASSFTGDYNEQFF.

The rearrangement joins TRBV6-2 or TRBV6-3 to TRBJ1-2; unclear D gene. V was cut by 2 bases and J by 2 bases, with 12 bases left in between. Germline V gene data show CDR1 as MNHEY and CDR2 as SVGEGT. CDR3 length: 15 amino acids. The CDR3 spells CASSYRAPPNYGYTF. DNA for the CDR3: TGTGCCAGCAGTTACCGGGCGCCACCCAACTATGGCTACACCTTC.